Given below is one TCR beta chain in context. What it binds is unknown. Clones were sequenced by immunoSEQ multiplex PCR, and TCRdb holds only the in-frame ones, with some missing. The table lists fewer than 8,500 clones, 70% to 80% of them singletons, with around 8.8% in the top ten. This sample was taken from a study of tumor-infiltrating lymphocytes in localized non-small cell lung cancer. The V gene lost 3 bases and the J gene lost 5 bases, with 7 bases spanning the gap. This CDR3 has 13 amino acids. Germline CDR1 is SGHVS and CDR2 is FQNEAQ. General study findings and limits: Only some patients had TCR sequencing, depending on available tissue.

The sequenced sample consisted of uninvolved lung tissue not adjacent to the tumor. This receptor was obtained from a human donor with non-small cell lung cancer. The chain employs TRBV7-8 and TRBJ2-2; D not certain. CDR3 DNA: TGTGCCAGCAGCTTCAAGGGAACCGGGGAGCTGTTTTTT. This translates into CASSFKGTGELFF.